Below are 30 T cell receptor beta chains sequenced from a single sample in a study of shared clonotypes between healthy human individuals (dated by TCRdb to 2020 to 2021). Libraries were constructed by the immunoSEQ multiplex PCR assay. In TCRdb, the immuneACCESS table is reduced to in-frame sequences with V and J assigned. These tables do not hold every clone; where another copy was compared, an unresolved V gene accounts for under half, and the others remain unexplained. This sample has 400,000 to 600,000 clones in its table, and about 96% of those were observed once. The ten biggest clones cover about 0.064% of the sample. The sample consisted of naive CD4+ T cells sorted from blood. This specimen's cell subset or site label, per the study, means: CD45RA+ positively selected. The receptors here all came from a woman aged 25 to 39 in good health.

The J gene is TRBJ2-7, the V gene TRBV6-5; 10 nucleotides match TRBD2. V was clipped by 4 bases and J by 1 base; unmatched bases: 7. Germline CDR1 reads MNHEY; CDR2 reads SVGAGI. The CDR3 consists of 16 residues. CDR3 residues: CASSSLRLAGSYEQYF. In DNA, the CDR3 is TGTGCCAGCAGTTCCCTCCGACTAGCGGGTTCCTACGAGCAGTACTTC.

The rearrangement links TRBV18 to TRBJ2-3; TRBD2 might be the D (6 bases). The length of the CDR3 is 14 residues. V was trimmed by 2 bases and J by 3 bases, leaving 9 bases between them. Germline values: CDR1 KGHSH, CDR2 LQKENI. Written as DNA, the CDR3 is TGTGCCAGCTCACCAATAGCGGCGACAGATACGCAGTATTTT. It specifies CASSPIAATDTQYF.

This chain joins TRBV9 and TRBJ2-3; TRBD2 matches at 11 bases. The CDR3 totals 16 residues. Germline V lookup: CDR1 SGDLS, CDR2 YYNGEE. J lost 5 bases, V lost 1 base, and 6 bases had no gene match. The CDR3 nucleotides are TGTGCCAGCAGCGTATTAGCGGGAGGGCAGGGAGATACGCAGTATTTT. The encoded protein is CASSVLAGGQGDTQYF.

This chain uses TRBV2 with TRBJ1-4; no definite D call. CDR3 size: 14 residues. Trimming took 6 bases from V and 0 from J, leaving 8 bases between them. Germline CDR1 SNHLY, CDR2 FYNNEI. For the CDR3, the DNA is TGTGCCAGCAGGAGCCAATCAACTAATGAAAAACTGTTTTTT. Translated: CASRSQSTNEKLFF.

V usage is TRBV28 and J usage is TRBJ1-1; weak D call: TRBD1 (5 bases). The CDR3 runs 14 residues. CDR1 and CDR2 from the germline V gene are MDHEN and SYDVKM. The germline V and J ends were trimmed by 10 bases and 1 base, with 16 bases remaining between them. The CDR3 nucleotides read TGTGCCATAGTTGGGGCAGGAGAGAACACTGAAGCTTTCTTT. Translation: CAIVGAGENTEAFF.

This clone was found a few times. The CDR3 nucleotides read TGTGCCAGTAGTATAACTAGCGGGAGGGCCGGGCAGTACTTC. This gives the protein CASSITSGRAGQYF. This sequence joins TRBV19 and TRBJ2-7; 13 bases align to TRBD2. Germline V lookup: CDR1 LNHDA, CDR2 SQIVND (reference sequence). This CDR3 has 14 residues. V was pared by 2 bases and J by 9 bases, with 4 bases of the junction left unmatched.

Worth noting for this clone: The same CDR3 arises from other DNA sequences in this sample as well. The rearrangement uses TRBV27 and TRBJ1-5; D remains ambiguous. This CDR3 has 15 residues. The V gene lost 3 bases and the J gene lost 2 bases, with 11 bases spanning the gap. CDR1 and CDR2 from the germline V gene are MNHEY and SMNVEV (reference sequence). As DNA, the CDR3 is TGTGCCAGCAGTTTCTTATCGTCTGGCAATCAGCCCCAGCATTTT. Amino acid sequence: CASSFLSSGNQPQHF.

This chain connects TRBV18 to TRBJ2-1; D gene uncertain. The V and J ends lost 6 bases and 7 bases respectively, with 13 bases between them. The CDR3 runs to 13 residues. Germline values: CDR1 KGHSH, CDR2 LQKENI. The CDR3 sequence is CASSAAQYNEQFF. Here the CDR3 DNA reads TGTGCCAGCTCTGCGGCCCAGTATAATGAGCAGTTCTTC.

The genes are TRBV5-8 and TRBJ2-1; D is uncertain. Trimming removed 5 bases at V and 8 bases at J, with 2 bases between. CDR1 is SGHTS and CDR2 is YDEGEE in the germline V gene. This CDR3 has 9 residues. The CDR3 here is CASRDEQFF. CDR3 nucleotide sequence: TGTGCCAGCAGGGATGAGCAGTTCTTC.

This chain joins TRBV18 and TRBJ2-7, with 8 nucleotides matching TRBD2. With 1 base clipped from V and 6 bases from J, the junction kept 5 bases outside the gene matches. Germline assignment: CDR1 KGHSH and CDR2 LQKENI. The CDR3 consists of 14 residues. CDR3 in amino acids: CASSPRSGSFEQYF. The CDR3 DNA follows: TGTGCCAGCTCACCACGCAGCGGGAGCTTCGAGCAGTACTTC.

The chain links TRBV5-1 to TRBJ2-2, with TRBD1 as a possible D gene (5 bases). V lost 2 bases and J 2 bases, leaving 13 bases between the germline ends. Looked up from germline, CDR1 is SGHRS and CDR2 is YFSETQ. The CDR3 sequence is 16 residues long. The CDR3 region has the DNA TGCGCCAGCAGCTTTGGACACTCTAAAAACACCGGGGAGCTGTTTTTT. It specifies CASSFGHSKNTGELFF.

CDR3 region: CATSTGTVGTEAFF. CDR3 DNA: TGTGCCACCAGCACTGGGACGGTGGGAACTGAAGCTTTCTTT. V is TRBV15 and J is TRBJ1-1, with D possibly matching TRBD1 (5 bases). The V gene's germline CDR1 is LNHNV and CDR2 YYDKDF (reference sequence). The CDR3 extends over 14 amino acids. Trimming shortened V by 4 bases and J by 5 bases, and 14 bases separated the two germline ends.

The CDR3 region has the DNA TGTGCCAGCAGTGTTCGGCCGGTGGGGGATGAAAAACTGTTTTTT. This gives the protein CASSVRPVGDEKLFF. The chain employs TRBV6-1 and TRBJ1-4, with D possibly TRBD1 on 5 matching bases. Germline-derived CDR1 and CDR2 are MNHNS and SASEGT. The CDR3 has 15 residues. V was shortened by 4 bases and J by 6 bases, with 15 bases between the two germline ends.

The chain recombines TRBV7-9 with TRBJ2-7; D may be TRBD1 (6 bases). V lost 4 bases, J lost 2 bases, and 12 bases lay in between. Germline-derived CDR1 and CDR2 are SEHNR and FQNEAQ (reference sequence). This CDR3 spans 14 amino acids. This CDR3 reads CASSSDSYPYEQYF. The CDR3 DNA sequence: TGTGCCAGCAGCTCGGACAGTTATCCCTACGAGCAGTACTTC.

The chain combines TRBV6-9 with TRBJ1-5; TRBD1 aligns across 9 bases. From germline, CDR1 is MNHGY and CDR2 SVAAGI. Unmatched junction bases numbered 6, after V lost 5 bases and J lost 1 base. This CDR3 spans 16 amino acids. The DNA for the CDR3 is TGTGCCAGCAGTACTACGACAGGGGGAAGCAATCAGCCCCAGCATTTT. Protein product: CASSTTTGGSNQPQHF.

This CDR3 is CASSWTSGVPYEQYF. The DNA for the CDR3 is TGCGCCAGCAGCTGGACTAGCGGGGTACCCTACGAGCAGTACTTC. The chain couples TRBV5-1 to TRBJ2-7, with 12 bases fitting TRBD2. Germline CDR1 and CDR2: SGHRS and YFSETQ. The length of the CDR3 is 15 residues. V trimming: 3 bases; J trimming: 2 bases; junction bases outside the gene matches: 3.

The rearrangement uses TRBV15 and TRBJ1-1; the D gene is possibly TRBD1 (5 bases). The CDR3 is 12 amino acids. Trimming left V 8 bases short and J 7 bases short, with 14 bases between. CDR1 and CDR2 from the germline V gene are LNHNV and YYDKDF (reference sequence). The CDR3 region is CATRTQSGEAFF. In DNA form, the CDR3 reads TGTGCCACCCGGACACAATCTGGTGAAGCTTTCTTT.

The chain has TRBV9 and TRBJ2-3; 7 bases match TRBD1. Germline values: CDR1 SGDLS, CDR2 YYNGEE. This CDR3 spans 12 amino acids. The V and J ends lost 4 bases and 5 bases, in that order; junction bases with no gene match: 1. This CDR3 is CASSRDRDTQYF. The CDR3 DNA reads TGTGCCAGCAGCCGGGACAGAGATACGCAGTATTTT.

This clone was seen once. J is TRBJ1-5 and V is TRBV6-1; 8 positions match TRBD1. Germline-derived CDR1 and CDR2 are MNHNS and SASEGT. CDR3 length: 19 residues. The J segment lost 2 bases and the V segment lost 1 base, leaving 13 bases of the junction unmatched. Here the CDR3 DNA reads TGTGCCAGCAGTGAAGTTCTGACAGGGGAAGGAGGAGGCAATCAGCCCCAGCATTTT. This codes for CASSEVLTGEGGGNQPQHF.

The V call is TRBV27, the J call TRBJ2-3, with D possibly TRBD2 on 6 matching bases. Germline CDR1 is MNHEY and CDR2 is SMNVEV (reference sequence). The CDR3 has 13 amino acids. Trimming pared 6 bases from V and 3 bases from J, leaving 10 bases between. This chain's CDR3 is CASRRDSTDTQYF. CDR3 in DNA: TGTGCCAGCAGGAGGGACTCGACAGATACGCAGTATTTT.

The chain recombines TRBV19 with TRBJ1-1; TRBD1 matches at 9 bases. This CDR3 contains 14 residues. The germline V gene has CDR1 LNHDA and CDR2 SQIVND (reference sequence). Trimming took 4 bases from V and 10 from J; bases not matched to a gene: 10. As DNA, the CDR3 is TGTGCCAGTAGTACCCCGGACAGGGGTAAGGGAGCTTTCTTT. It yields the protein CASSTPDRGKGAFF.

J is TRBJ2-1 and V is TRBV10-1, with 9 bases aligning to TRBD1. The CDR3 contains 14 residues. Trimming took 10 bases from V and 6 from J; bases not matched to a gene: 10. Germline V gene lookup returns CDR1 WNHNN and CDR2 SYGVQD (reference sequence). In DNA, the CDR3 is TGCGCCACCTCCCGACAGGGGGAATTCAATGAGCAGTTCTTC. Residues: CATSRQGEFNEQFF.

The chain has TRBV9 and TRBJ2-4, with TRBD2 matching 13 bases. Germline CDR1 reads SGDLS; CDR2 reads YYNGEE. CDR3 length: 18 amino acids. With 4 bases clipped from V and 0 bases from J, the junction kept 7 bases outside the gene matches. CDR3 loop: CASSPGTSGTLAKNIQYF. The DNA for the CDR3 is TGTGCCAGCAGCCCAGGGACTAGCGGGACCCTAGCCAAAAACATTCAGTACTTC.

CDR3 DNA sequence: TGTGCCAGCAGCTTGACCGCCTACGAGCAGTACTTC. Its translation: CASSLTAYEQYF. The chain recombines TRBV7-2 with TRBJ2-7; D is unresolved. The CDR3 spans 12 residues. The germline CDR1 and CDR2 sequences are SGHTA and FQGNSA. Deletions cut 3 bases from V and 2 bases from J, with 5 bases between.

The chain couples TRBV27 to TRBJ2-7, with 7 bases lining up with TRBD1. V trimming: 4 bases; J trimming: 2 bases; junction bases outside the gene matches: 8. Germline V CDR1 and CDR2: MNHEY, SMNVEV (reference sequence). The CDR3 length is 15 residues. The CDR3 protein is CASSWSGTETYEQYF. CDR3 in DNA: TGTGCCAGCAGTTGGTCCGGGACAGAGACCTACGAGCAGTACTTC.

This chain links TRBV11-2 with TRBJ2-7; 7 nucleotides line up with TRBD2. Trimming cost V 5 bases and J 0 bases; bases outside gene matches: 7. The CDR3 spans 15 residues. The germline V gene encodes CDR1 SGHAT and CDR2 FQNNGV. CDR3 in amino acids: CASSPIAGSSYEQYF. The CDR3 DNA follows: TGTGCCAGCAGCCCGATAGCGGGTAGCTCCTACGAGCAGTACTTC.

About this clone: The same CDR3 is also encoded by other DNA sequences in this sample. The V gene is TRBV9, the J gene TRBJ2-5; maybe TRBD1 (6 bases). The CDR3 extends over 14 amino acids. CDR1 and CDR2 from the germline V gene are SGDLS and YYNGEE. Trimming removed 0 bases from V and 2 bases from J, with 8 bases in between. The CDR3 loop is CASSVGQGQETQYF. DNA for the CDR3: TGTGCCAGCAGCGTAGGGCAGGGGCAAGAGACCCAGTACTTC.

The chain employs TRBV7-3 and TRBJ2-3; D possibly corresponds to TRBD1 (6 bases). Trimming stripped 3 bases from V and 2 bases from J, with 9 bases between. The length of the CDR3 is 14 residues. The germline gives CDR1 SGHTA, CDR2 FQGTGA. CDR3 coding DNA: TGTGCCAGCAGCTTGGCAGGGGTCACAGATACGCAGTATTTT. Its translation is CASSLAGVTDTQYF. The variable domain in full, with the rest retrieved from reference TRBV7-3 and TRBJ2-3, is GAGVSQTPSNKVTEKGKYVELRCDPISGHTALYWYRQSLGQGPEFLIYFQGTGAADDSGLPNDRFFAVRPEGSVSTLKIQRTERGDSAVYLCASSLAGVTDTQYFGPGTRLTVL.

This clone was observed once. V is TRBV10-3 and J is TRBJ1-1; unclear D gene. CDR1 and CDR2 (germline): ENHRY, SYGVKD. V lost 6 bases and J 3 bases, leaving 11 bases between the germline ends. The CDR3 runs to 13 residues. The CDR3 reads CAIRRAADTEAFF. The CDR3, as DNA: TGTGCCATCAGGAGGGCCGCGGACACTGAAGCTTTCTTT.

The chain recombines TRBV27 with TRBJ2-7; perhaps TRBD1 as D (6 bases). From germline, CDR1 is MNHEY and CDR2 SMNVEV (reference sequence). CDR3 size: 15 residues. Trimming took off 5 bases at V and 7 bases at J, with 21 bases between the two ends. The CDR3 loop reads CASSTTGFRLSEQYF. CDR3 in DNA: TGTGCCAGCAGTACAACAGGGTTTAGGTTGTCGGAGCAGTACTTC.